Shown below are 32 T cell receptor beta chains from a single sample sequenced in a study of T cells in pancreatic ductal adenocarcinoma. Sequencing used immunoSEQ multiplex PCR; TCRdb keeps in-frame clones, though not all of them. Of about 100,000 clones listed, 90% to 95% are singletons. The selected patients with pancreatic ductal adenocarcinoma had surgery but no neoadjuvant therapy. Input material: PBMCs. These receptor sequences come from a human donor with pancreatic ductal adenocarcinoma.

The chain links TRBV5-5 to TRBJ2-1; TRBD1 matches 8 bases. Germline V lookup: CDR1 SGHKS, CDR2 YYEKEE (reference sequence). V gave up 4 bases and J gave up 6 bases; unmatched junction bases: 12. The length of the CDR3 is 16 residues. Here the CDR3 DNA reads TGTGCCAGCAGCCAACTCACAGGGGGTTGGGGCAATGAGCAGTTCTTC. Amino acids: CASSQLTGGWGNEQFF.

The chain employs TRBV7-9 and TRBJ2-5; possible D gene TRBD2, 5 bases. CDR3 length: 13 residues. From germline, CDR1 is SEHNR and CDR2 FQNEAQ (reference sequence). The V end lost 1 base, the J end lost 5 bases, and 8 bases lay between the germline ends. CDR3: CASSLGESETQYF. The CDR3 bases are TGTGCCAGCAGCTTAGGGGAGTCGGAGACCCAGTACTTC. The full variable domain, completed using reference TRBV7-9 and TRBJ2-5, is DTGVSQNPRHKITKRGQNVTFRCDPISEHNRLYWYRQTLGQGPEFLTYFQNEAQLEKSRLLSDRFSAERPKGSFSTLEIQRTEQGDSAMYLCASSLGESETQYFGPGTRLLVL.

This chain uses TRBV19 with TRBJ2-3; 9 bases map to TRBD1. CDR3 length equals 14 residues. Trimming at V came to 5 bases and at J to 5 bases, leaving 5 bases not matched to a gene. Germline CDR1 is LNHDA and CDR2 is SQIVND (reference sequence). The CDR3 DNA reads TGTGCCAGTAGTGACCGACAGGGGGGAGATACGCAGTATTTT. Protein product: CASSDRQGGDTQYF.

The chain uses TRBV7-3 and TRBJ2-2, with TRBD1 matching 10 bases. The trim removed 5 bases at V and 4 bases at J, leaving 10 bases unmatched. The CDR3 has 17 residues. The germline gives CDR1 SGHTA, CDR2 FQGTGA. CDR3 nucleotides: TGTGCCAGCAGCGCAGACGCGGACAGGGGGAGCACCGGGGAGCTGTTTTTT. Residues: CASSADADRGSTGELFF.

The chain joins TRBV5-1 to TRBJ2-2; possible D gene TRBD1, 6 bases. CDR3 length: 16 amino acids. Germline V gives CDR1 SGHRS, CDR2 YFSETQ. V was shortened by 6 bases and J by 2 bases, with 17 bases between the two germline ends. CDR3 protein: CASTKTRTANTGELFF. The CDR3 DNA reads TGCGCCAGCACCAAAACCCGGACAGCCAACACCGGGGAGCTGTTTTTT.

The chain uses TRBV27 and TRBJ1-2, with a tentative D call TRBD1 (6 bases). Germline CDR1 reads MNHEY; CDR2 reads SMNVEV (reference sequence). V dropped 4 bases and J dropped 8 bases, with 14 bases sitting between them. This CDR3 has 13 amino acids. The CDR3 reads CASSSQGIGGYTF. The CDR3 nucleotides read TGTGCCAGCAGTTCCCAGGGGATAGGCGGCTACACCTTC.

The CDR3 coding sequence is TGTGCCAGCAAAGGGACTAGCGGGAGGGGCTCCTACAATGAGCAGTTCTTC. Its translation is CASKGTSGRGSYNEQFF. V gene TRBV7-2 combines with J gene TRBJ2-1, with TRBD2 matching over 16 bases. The junction had 3 bases not matched to a gene; V was cut back by 7 bases and J by 0 bases. The germline gives CDR1 SGHTA, CDR2 FQGNSA. This CDR3 is built from 17 residues.

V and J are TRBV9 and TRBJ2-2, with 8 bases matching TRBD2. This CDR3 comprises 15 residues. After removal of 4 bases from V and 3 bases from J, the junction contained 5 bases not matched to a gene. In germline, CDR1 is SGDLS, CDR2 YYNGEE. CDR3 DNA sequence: TGTGCCAGCAGCCCTCCGACTAGCGACACCGGGGAGCTGTTTTTT. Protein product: CASSPPTSDTGELFF.

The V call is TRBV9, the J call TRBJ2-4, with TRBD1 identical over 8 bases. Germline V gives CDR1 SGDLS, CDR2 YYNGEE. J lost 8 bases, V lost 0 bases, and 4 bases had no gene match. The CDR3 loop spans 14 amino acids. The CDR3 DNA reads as TGTGCCAGCAGCGTAGACCAGGGGGCTTACATTCAGTACTTC. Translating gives CASSVDQGAYIQYF.

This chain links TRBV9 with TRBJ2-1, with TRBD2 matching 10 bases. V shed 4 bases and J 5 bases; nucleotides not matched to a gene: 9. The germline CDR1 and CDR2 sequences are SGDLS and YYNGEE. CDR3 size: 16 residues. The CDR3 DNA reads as TGTGCCAGCAGCCCCCGGGTAGCGGGAGGCAACAATGAGCAGTTCTTC. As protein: CASSPRVAGGNNEQFF.

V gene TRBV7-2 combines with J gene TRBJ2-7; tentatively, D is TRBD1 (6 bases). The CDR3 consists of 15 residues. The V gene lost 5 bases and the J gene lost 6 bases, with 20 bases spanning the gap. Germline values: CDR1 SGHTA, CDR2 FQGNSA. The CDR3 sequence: CASSLAIQGHSEQYF. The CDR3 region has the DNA TGTGCCAGCAGCCTTGCGATCCAGGGACATTCCGAGCAGTACTTC.

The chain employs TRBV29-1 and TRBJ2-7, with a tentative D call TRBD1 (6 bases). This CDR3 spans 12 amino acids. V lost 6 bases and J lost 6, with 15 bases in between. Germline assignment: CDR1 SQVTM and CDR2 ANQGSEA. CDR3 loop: CSVRAGAGEQYF. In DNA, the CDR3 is TGCAGCGTCCGCGCAGGGGCTGGCGAGCAGTACTTC.

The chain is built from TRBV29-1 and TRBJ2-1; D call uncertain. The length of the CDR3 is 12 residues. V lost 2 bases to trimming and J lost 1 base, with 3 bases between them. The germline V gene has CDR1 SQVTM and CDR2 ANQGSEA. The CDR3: CSVELSYNEQFF. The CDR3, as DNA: TGCAGCGTTGAATTATCCTACAATGAGCAGTTCTTC.

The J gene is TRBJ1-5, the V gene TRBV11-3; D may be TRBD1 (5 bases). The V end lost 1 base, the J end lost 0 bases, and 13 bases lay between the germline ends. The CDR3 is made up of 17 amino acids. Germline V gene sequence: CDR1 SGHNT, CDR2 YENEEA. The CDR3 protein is CASSLAQGGNSNQPQHF. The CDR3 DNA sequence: TGTGCCAGCAGCTTAGCGCAGGGAGGGAATAGCAATCAGCCCCAGCATTTT.

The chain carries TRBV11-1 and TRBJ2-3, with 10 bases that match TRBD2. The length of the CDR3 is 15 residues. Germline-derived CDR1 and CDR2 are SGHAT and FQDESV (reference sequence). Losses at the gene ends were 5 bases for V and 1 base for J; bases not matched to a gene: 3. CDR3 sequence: CASSPGLAGTDTQYF. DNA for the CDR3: TGTGCCAGCAGCCCTGGACTAGCGGGCACAGATACGCAGTATTTT.

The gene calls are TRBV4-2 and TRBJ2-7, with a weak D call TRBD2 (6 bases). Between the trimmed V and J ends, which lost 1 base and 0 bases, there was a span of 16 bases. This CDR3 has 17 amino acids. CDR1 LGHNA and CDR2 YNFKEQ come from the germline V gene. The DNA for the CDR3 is TGTGCCAGCAGCCAAGGGGCCGGCGGACTACTCTCCTACGAGCAGTACTTC. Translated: CASSQGAGGLLSYEQYF.

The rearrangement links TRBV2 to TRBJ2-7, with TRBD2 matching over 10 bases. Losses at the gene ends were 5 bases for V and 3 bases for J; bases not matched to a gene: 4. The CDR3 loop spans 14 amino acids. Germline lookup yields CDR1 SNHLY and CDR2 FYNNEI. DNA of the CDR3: TGTGCCAGCAGTCTAGCGGGAGTGGTCTACGAGCAGTACTTC. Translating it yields CASSLAGVVYEQYF.

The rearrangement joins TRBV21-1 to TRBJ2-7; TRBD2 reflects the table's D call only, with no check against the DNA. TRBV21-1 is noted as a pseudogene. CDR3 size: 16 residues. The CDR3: CASSKGRQLAGYEQYF. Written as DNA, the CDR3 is TGTGCCAGCAGCAAAGGGAGACAACTAGCGGGATACGAGCAGTACTTC.

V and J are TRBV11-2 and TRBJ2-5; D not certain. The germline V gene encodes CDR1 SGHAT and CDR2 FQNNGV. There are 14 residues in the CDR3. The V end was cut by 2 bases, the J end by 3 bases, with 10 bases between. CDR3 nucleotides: TGTGCCAGCAGCTTAAATACAGCTAAAGAGACCCAGTACTTC. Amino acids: CASSLNTAKETQYF. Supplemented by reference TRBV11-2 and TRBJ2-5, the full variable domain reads EAGVAQSPRYKIIEKRQSVAFWCNPISGHATLYWYQQILGQGPKLLIQFQNNGVVDDSQLPKDRFSAERLKGVDSTLKIQPAKLEDSAVYLCASSLNTAKETQYFGPGTRLLVL.

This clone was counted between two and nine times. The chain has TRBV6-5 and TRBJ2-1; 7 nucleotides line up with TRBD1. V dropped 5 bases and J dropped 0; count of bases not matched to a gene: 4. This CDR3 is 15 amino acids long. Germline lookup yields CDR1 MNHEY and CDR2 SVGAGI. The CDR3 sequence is CASSQGQSSYNEQFF. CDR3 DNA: TGTGCCAGCAGTCAGGGACAGAGCTCCTACAATGAGCAGTTCTTC.

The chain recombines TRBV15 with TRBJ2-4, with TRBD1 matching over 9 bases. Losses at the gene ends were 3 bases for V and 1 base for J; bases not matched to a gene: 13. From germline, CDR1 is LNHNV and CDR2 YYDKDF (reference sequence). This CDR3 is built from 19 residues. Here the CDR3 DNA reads TGTGCCACCAGCAGGACCGGGACAGGGAGGTGGTCGGCCAAAAACATTCAGTACTTC. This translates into CATSRTGTGRWSAKNIQYF.

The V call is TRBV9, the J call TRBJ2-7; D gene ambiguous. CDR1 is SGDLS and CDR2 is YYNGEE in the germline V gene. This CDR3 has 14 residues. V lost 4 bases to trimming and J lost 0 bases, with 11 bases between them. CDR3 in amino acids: CASSPRFSSYEQYF. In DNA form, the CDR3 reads TGTGCCAGCAGCCCCCGGTTTAGCTCCTACGAGCAGTACTTC. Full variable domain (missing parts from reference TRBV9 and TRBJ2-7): DSGVTQTPKHLITATGQRVTLRCSPRSGDLSVYWYQQSLDQGLQFLIQYYNGEERAKGNILERFSAQQFPDLHSELNLSSLELGDSALYFCASSPRFSSYEQYFGPGTRLTVT.

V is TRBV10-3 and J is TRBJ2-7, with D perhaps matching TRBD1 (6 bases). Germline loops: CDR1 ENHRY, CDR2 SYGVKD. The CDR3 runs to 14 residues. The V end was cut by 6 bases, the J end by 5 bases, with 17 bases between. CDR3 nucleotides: TGTGCCATCAGCAGGGGATCAGCCAGCGACGAGCAGTACTTC. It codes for CAISRGSASDEQYF.

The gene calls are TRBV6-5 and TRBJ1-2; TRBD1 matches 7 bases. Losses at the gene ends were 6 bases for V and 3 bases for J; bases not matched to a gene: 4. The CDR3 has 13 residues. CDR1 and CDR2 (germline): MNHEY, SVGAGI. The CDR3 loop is CASRHDRDYGYTF. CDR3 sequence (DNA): TGTGCCAGCAGACACGACAGGGACTATGGCTACACCTTC.

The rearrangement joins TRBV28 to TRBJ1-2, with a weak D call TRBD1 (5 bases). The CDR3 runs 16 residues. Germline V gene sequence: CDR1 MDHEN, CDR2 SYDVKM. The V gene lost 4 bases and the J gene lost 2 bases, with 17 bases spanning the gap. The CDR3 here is CASSWGAPGDNYGYTF. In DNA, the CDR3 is TGTGCCAGCAGTTGGGGCGCCCCGGGCGACAACTATGGCTACACCTTC.

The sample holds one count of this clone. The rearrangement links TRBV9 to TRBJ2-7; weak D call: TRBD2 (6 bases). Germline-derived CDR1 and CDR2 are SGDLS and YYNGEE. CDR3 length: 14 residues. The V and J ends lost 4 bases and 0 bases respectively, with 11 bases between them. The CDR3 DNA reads TGTGCCAGCAGCCCGACGACTAGCTCCTACGAGCAGTACTTC. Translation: CASSPTTSSYEQYF.

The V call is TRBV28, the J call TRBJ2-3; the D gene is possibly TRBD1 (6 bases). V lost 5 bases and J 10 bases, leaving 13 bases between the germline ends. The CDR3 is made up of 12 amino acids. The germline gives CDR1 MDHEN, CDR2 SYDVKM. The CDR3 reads CASSRGRVSQYF. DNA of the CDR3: TGTGCCAGCAGTAGGGGGAGAGTCTCGCAGTATTTT.

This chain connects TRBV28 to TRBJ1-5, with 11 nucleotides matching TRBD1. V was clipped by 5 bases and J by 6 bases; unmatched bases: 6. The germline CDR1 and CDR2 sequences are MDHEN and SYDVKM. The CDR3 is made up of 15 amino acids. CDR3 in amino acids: CASSPGQGAVQPQHF. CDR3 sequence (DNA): TGTGCCAGCAGTCCCGGACAGGGGGCAGTTCAGCCCCAGCATTTT. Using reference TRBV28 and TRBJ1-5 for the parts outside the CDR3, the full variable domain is DVKVTQSSRYLVKRTGEKVFLECVQDMDHENMFWYRQDPGLGLRLIYFSYDVKMKEKGDIPEGYSVSREKKERFSLILESASTNQTSMYLCASSPGQGAVQPQHFGDGTRLSIL.

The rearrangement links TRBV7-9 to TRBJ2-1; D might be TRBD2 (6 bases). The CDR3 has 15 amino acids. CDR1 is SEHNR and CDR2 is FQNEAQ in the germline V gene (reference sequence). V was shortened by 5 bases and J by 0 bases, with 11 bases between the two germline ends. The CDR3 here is CASSTGTFSYNEQFF. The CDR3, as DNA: TGTGCCAGCAGCACCGGGACTTTCTCCTACAATGAGCAGTTCTTC. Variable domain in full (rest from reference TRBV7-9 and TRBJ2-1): DTGVSQNPRHKITKRGQNVTFRCDPISEHNRLYWYRQTLGQGPEFLTYFQNEAQLEKSRLLSDRFSAERPKGSFSTLEIQRTEQGDSAMYLCASSTGTFSYNEQFFGPGTRLTVL.

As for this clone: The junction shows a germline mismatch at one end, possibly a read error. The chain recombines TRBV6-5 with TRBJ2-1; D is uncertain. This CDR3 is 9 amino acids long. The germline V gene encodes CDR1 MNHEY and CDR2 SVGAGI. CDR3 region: CACHTSRVF. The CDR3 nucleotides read TGTGCCTGTCACACCTCACGTGTCTTC.

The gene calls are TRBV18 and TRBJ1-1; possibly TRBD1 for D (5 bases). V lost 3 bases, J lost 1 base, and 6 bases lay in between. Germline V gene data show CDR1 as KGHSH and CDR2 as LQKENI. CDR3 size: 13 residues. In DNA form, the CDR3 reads TGTGCCAGCTCACCTCAGGGGAACACTGAAGCTTTCTTT. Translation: CASSPQGNTEAFF.

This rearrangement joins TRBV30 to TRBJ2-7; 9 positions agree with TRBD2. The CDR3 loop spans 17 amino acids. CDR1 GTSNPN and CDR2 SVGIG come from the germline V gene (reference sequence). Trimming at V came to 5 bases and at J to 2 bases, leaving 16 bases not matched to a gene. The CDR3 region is CAWARTETSGRAYEQYF. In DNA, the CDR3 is TGTGCCTGGGCCAGGACGGAGACTAGCGGACGCGCCTACGAGCAGTACTTC. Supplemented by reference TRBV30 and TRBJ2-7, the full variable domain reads SQTIHQWPATLVQPVGSPLSLECTVEGTSNPNLYWYRQAAGRGLQLLFYSVGIGQISSEVPQNLSASRPQDRQFILSSKKLLLSDSGFYLCAWARTETSGRAYEQYFGPGTRLTVT.